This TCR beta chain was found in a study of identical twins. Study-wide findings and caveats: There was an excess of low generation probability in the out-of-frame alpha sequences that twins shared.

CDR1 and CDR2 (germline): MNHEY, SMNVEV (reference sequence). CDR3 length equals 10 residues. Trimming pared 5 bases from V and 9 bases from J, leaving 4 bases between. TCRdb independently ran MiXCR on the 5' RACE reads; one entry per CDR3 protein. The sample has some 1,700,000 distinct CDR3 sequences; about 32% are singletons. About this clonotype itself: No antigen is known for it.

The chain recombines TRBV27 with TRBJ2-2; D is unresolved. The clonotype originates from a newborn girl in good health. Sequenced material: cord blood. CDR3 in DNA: TGTGCCAGCAGTCCCTGGGAGCTGTTTTTT. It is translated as CASSPWELFF.